This TCR beta chain was recovered during a study of beta chain features in type 1 diabetes (dated 2018 in TCRdb). For the wider study: Mean age, gender distribution, total cell number and subset yield were not different between patients and healthy donors. Across all samples, 90 million to 130 million sorted cells were examined, and cell number per subset correlated strongly with RNA yield. Naive and central memory subsets were obtained from all 28 donors, but regulatory and stem cell-like memory subsets were isolated from only 8 patients and roughly eight healthy donors. The study compared TCRB repertoires of sorted circulating CD4+ T cell subsets between recently diagnosed type 1 diabetes patients and matched healthy donors. What the study reported, not specific to this receptor: The naive, central memory and regulatory TCRB repertoires appeared to resemble one another more closely among patients than among healthy donors. PCR might favor shorter templates, but patient and control samples were amplified and corrected together, so any skew would affect both groups equally. At VDJ recombination sites, type 1 diabetes patients had fewer insertions and more deleted nucleotides, which implies abnormalities in thymic rearrangement. Because the HLA sub-analyses included only small numbers of individuals, any influence of HLA type on TCRB rearrangement was left unresolved. Sequencing cDNA rather than genomic DNA could over-represent highly expressing activated cells, although activation and CD3 levels did not differ between groups. In all four CD4+ subsets, TCRB CDR3 length was moderately but significantly shorter in type 1 diabetes patients.

This clone appeared a few times. The antigen it recognizes is unknown. It has no much larger one-base neighbor in the sample; base qualities were not kept. V and J are truncated by 2 bases and 0 bases respectively, leaving an intervening sequence of 11 bases. CDR1 and CDR2 are drawn from the germline V gene: MGHRA, YSYEKL. There are 15 amino acids in the CDR3, from cysteine to phenylalanine inclusive. Just the 45-base CDR3 DNA is kept, in frame starting at base 1. The entire amount of isolated RNA was reverse transcribed using the High Capacity cDNA Reverse Transcription Kit, so the sequenced TCRB transcripts were expressed ones. Naive, central memory and regulatory T cell samples underwent deep immunoSEQ sequencing, averaging about 3.57 million total reads per sample. After sorted cells were lysed in RLT buffer, RNA was extracted with DNase-treated RNeasy Micro or Mini kits, with the choice depending on cell number. Each cell subset was processed separately to prevent cross-contamination, with patient and healthy donor samples processed together. Using the immunoSEQ multiplex PCR, TCRB sequences were amplified from cDNA into 87-bp fragments spanning the CDR3 region. Sequencing of the amplicons was done on the Illumina HiSeq platform. The authors' analysis ran thus. Synthetic template baselines were used to correct PCR bias computationally, reads within Hamming distance 2 were collapsed, and singletons that could not be merged were discarded. Reads were aligned against IMGT to assign V, D and J genes, CDR3 length and insertions or deletions at six rearrangement sites. Clonotype counts were normalized to sorted cell number within each subset before computing true diversity and Gini coefficients with the tcR R package. The overlap coefficient, calculated on TCRB nucleotide sequences, was used to measure repertoire sharing. As stored in TCRdb, this immuneACCESS dataset retains in-frame rearrangements with V and J assigned. A fraction of the clones does not appear; measured against another copy, unresolved V genes explain less than half of the discrepancy, and the remainder lacks a known reason. That table furnishes V, J and clone size, whereas the DNA furnished D and trimming. This sample comprises around 170,000 clones, around 9.7% of them detected only once. The ten largest clones take up about 0.75% of the sample.

Each donor gave one peripheral blood draw, averaging approximately 120 mL, which was collected into heparinised tubes. Using a panel that included CD45RO, CCR7, CD25, CD127, CD95 and CD27, naive, central memory, regulatory and stem cell-like memory CD4+ T cells were sorted on a BD FACSAria II. Purity was above 98% for every sorted population. PBMCs were isolated right away by Lymphoprep density gradient centrifugation and were stained directly, without culture. So that batch effects would be minimized, each experiment stained and sorted samples in pairs, pairing one healthy donor with one patient. The chain was built from TRBV4-1 and TRBJ2-7; 6 matching bases give a weak D call of TRBD1. Sequencing used central memory CD4+ T cells from blood. The source is a woman aged 25-40 years with type 1 diabetes. This receptor carries the CDR3 CASSQTRTASYEQYF. Read as DNA, the sequence is TGCGCCAGCAGCCAAACCCGGACAGCCTCCTACGAGCAGTACTTC.